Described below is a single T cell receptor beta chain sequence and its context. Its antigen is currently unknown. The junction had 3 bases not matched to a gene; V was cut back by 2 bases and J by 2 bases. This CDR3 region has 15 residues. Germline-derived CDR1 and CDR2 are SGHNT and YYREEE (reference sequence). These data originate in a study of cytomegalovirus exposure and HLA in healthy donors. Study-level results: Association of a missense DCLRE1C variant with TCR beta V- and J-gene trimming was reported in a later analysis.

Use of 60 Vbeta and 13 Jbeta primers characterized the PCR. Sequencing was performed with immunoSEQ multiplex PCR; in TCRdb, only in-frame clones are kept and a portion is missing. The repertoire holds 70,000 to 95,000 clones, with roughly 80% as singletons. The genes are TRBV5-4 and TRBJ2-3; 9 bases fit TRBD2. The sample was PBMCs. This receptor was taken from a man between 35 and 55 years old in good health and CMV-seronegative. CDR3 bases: TGTGCCAGCAGCTTTCAGCGGGGGGACACAGATACGCAGTATTTT. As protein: CASSFQRGDTDTQYF.